The next 8 T cell receptor beta chains were all read from a single sample in a study of CD8 T cells in ankylosing spondylitis. Overall study findings and caveats: Blood of patients with ankylosing spondylitis appeared to be characterized by a TCR beta motif of several highly homologous variants.

TCRdb redid the calling of the 5' RACE reads with MiXCR, one entry per CDR3 protein. The repertoire holds 500,000 to 650,000 distinct CDR3 sequences, about 5% seen once, with roughly 3.2% in the top ten. These receptors lack a known antigen. Material: blood, either unsorted or a sorted T cell fraction (not recorded which). The receptors originated from a male donor with ankylosing spondylitis.

As for this clonotype: A read error may explain this, as a much larger clone is one base away. The rearrangement links TRBV10-2 to TRBJ2-7; 8 bases match TRBD1. The CDR3 has 15 amino acids. The junction had 9 bases not matched to a gene; V was cut back by 7 bases and J by 1 base. Germline loops: CDR1 WSHSY, CDR2 SAAADI. The CDR3 loop is CASTIRTGSSYEQYF. CDR3 sequence (DNA): TGCGCCAGCACTATAAGGACAGGGTCTTCCTACGAGCAGTACTTC.

This clonotype was seen many times. This rearrangement joins TRBV28 to TRBJ2-7; D gene uncertain. The length of the CDR3 is 15 residues. With 6 bases removed from V and 1 base from J, the gap between germline ends came to 16 bases. Germline CDR1 and CDR2: MDHEN and SYDVKM. The CDR3 is CASSLTPVESYEQYF. The DNA for the CDR3 is TGTGCCAGCAGCCTCACTCCTGTTGAATCCTACGAGCAGTACTTC. The whole variable domain, filled in from reference TRBV28 and TRBJ2-7, reads DVKVTQSSRYLVKRTGEKVFLECVQDMDHENMFWYRQDPGLGLRLIYFSYDVKMKEKGDIPEGYSVSREKKERFSLILESASTNQTSMYLCASSLTPVESYEQYFGPGTRLTVT.

This clonotype was observed at least ten times. This chain links TRBV10-3 with TRBJ1-2, with D perhaps matching TRBD1 (6 bases). Germline CDR1 ENHRY, CDR2 SYGVKD. This CDR3 has 13 residues. V was clipped by 4 bases and J by 5 bases, with 11 bases between them. The CDR3 region has the DNA TGTGCCATCAGTGTGGGGACACCTTATGGCTACACCTTC. Protein sequence: CAISVGTPYGYTF.

This clonotype was seen repeatedly, ten times or more. The CDR3 DNA follows: TGCAGTGCACCCGGACAGGGAAGGGAAAAACTGTTTTTT. It is translated as CSAPGQGREKLFF. The chain is built from TRBV20-1 and TRBJ1-4, with 8 bases identical to TRBD1. The CDR3 totals 13 residues. The ends lost 6 bases at V and 8 bases at J; junction bases unmatched: 8. CDR1 is DFQATT and CDR2 is SNEGSKA in the germline V gene (reference sequence).

For this clonotype: At one of its ends the junction is not consistent with the germline gene, which may arise from a read error. The V call is TRBV28, the J call TRBJ2-7, with 9 nucleotides matching TRBD1. The CDR3 spans 15 residues. Germline-derived CDR1 and CDR2 are MDHEN and SYDVKM. CDR3 amino acids: CASSEAGTGHYEQHF. CDR3 DNA: TGTGCCAGCAGCGAAGCAGGGACAGGGCACTACGAGCAGCACTTC.

This clonotype came up many times. The CDR3 coding sequence is TGCGCCAGCAGCTTGGCCGGGACAGGGACATACACTGAAGCTTTCTTT. This encodes CASSLAGTGTYTEAFF. The chain carries TRBV5-1 and TRBJ1-1; 9 bases fit TRBD1. The CDR3 sequence is 16 residues long. J was trimmed by 3 bases and V by 0 bases; bases with no gene match: 6. CDR1 is SGHRS and CDR2 is YFSETQ in the germline V gene. Full variable domain (remainder filled in from reference TRBV5-1 and TRBJ1-1): KAGVTQTPRYLIKTRGQQVTLSCSPISGHRSVSWYQQTPGQGLQFLFEYFSETQRNKGNFPGRFSGRQFSNSRSEMNVSTLELGDSALYLCASSLAGTGTYTEAFFGQGTRLTVV.

This clonotype was observed at least ten times. The rearrangement uses TRBV20-1 and TRBJ1-1; a weak D match, TRBD1 (6 bases). Germline CDR1 is DFQATT and CDR2 is SNEGSKA (reference sequence). The CDR3 totals 13 residues. The V and J ends lost 4 bases and 2 bases respectively, with 11 bases between them. The CDR3 DNA reads as TGCAGTGCTAACGCCGGGGGCAACACTGAAGCTTTCTTT. This sequence encodes CSANAGGNTEAFF.

The chain links TRBV9 to TRBJ2-3; no firm D call. V lost 3 bases and J lost 6, with 14 bases in between. Germline lookup yields CDR1 SGDLS and CDR2 YYNGEE. This CDR3 spans 14 amino acids. CDR3 region: CASSDGPAGDTQYF. CDR3 in DNA: TGTGCCAGCAGCGACGGACCCGCCGGGGATACGCAGTATTTT.